A selection of T cell receptor beta chains follows, all from one sample in a study of response to subunit inactivated influenza vaccine. TCRdb independently ran MiXCR on the RT-PCR reads; one entry per CDR3 protein. The data show over 800,000 distinct CDR3 sequences, 20% to 25% seen once. Sequenced here: PBMCs from blood, sampled roughly 5 days after vaccination. The receptor set was obtained from a man between 50 and 59 years old who received an inactivated influenza vaccine. The CDR3 runs from the conserved cysteine through the conserved F or W. D genes are given only for firm matches. Where a row states a size, it is once, few, many or the class of an expanded clone; other rows omit it.

size: few
V: TRBV7-8
J: TRBJ2-5
D: .
DNA: TGTGCCAGCAGCTTAGCGATCGGGCCAGGGGATTTACAAGAGACCCAGTACTTC
CDR3: CASSLAIGPGDLQETQYF

size: few
V: TRBV28
J: TRBJ2-1
D: TRBD2
DNA: TGTGCCAGCAGGAATAGCGGGGGGAAAAACAATGAGCAGTTCTTC
CDR3: CASRNSGGKNNEQFF

size: .
V: TRBV10-3
J: TRBJ1-2
D: .
DNA: TGTGCCATCAGTGAGTCGAAAGGGGACCTTAACTATGGCTACACCTTC
CDR3: CAISESKGDLNYGYTF

size: many
V: TRBV24-1
J: TRBJ2-5
D: TRBD1
DNA: TGTGCCACCAGTGATTTCCGGACAGGTCAAGAGACCCAGTACTTC
CDR3: CATSDFRTGQETQYF

size: few
V: TRBV5-5
J: TRBJ1-6
D: .
DNA: TGTGCCAGCAGCTTGGACACCACATCACCCCTCCACTTT
CDR3: CASSLDTTSPLHF

size: .
V: TRBV7-2
J: TRBJ1-5
D: TRBD1
DNA: TGTGCCAGCAGCTGGGACAGCCACAATCAGCCCCAGCATTTT
CDR3: CASSWDSHNQPQHF

size: .
V: TRBV20-1
J: TRBJ2-7
D: TRBD1
DNA: TGCAGTGCCCAACCCACAGGGGGCCGTATATCCTACGAGCAGTACTTC
CDR3: CSAQPTGGRISYEQYF

size: many
V: TRBV29-1
J: TRBJ1-1
D: .
DNA: TGCAGCGTGAATGTGCGCGTGGCTGAAGCTTTCTTT
CDR3: CSVNVRVAEAFF

size: .
V: TRBV6-5
J: TRBJ1-2
D: .
DNA: TGTGCCAGCAGTTACTCGATTAATGGGCAGGGCTACACCTTC
CDR3: CASSYSINGQGYTF

size: .
V: TRBV5-1
J: TRBJ2-5
D: .
DNA: TGCGCCAGCTCTCACCGGCAGGCAGAGACCCAGTACTTC
CDR3: CASSHRQAETQYF

size: once
V: TRBV20-1
J: TRBJ2-5
D: TRBD1
DNA: TGCAGTGCTCCCCCGGGACAGGGAAAGACCCAGTACTTC
CDR3: CSAPPGQGKTQYF

size: .
V: TRBV5-5
J: TRBJ1-5
D: .
DNA: TGTGCCAGCAGCTGGGGTCAGGGGCCAAATCAGCCCCAGCATTTT
CDR3: CASSWGQGPNQPQHF

size: many
V: TRBV6-2/TRBV6-3
J: TRBJ2-3
D: .
DNA: TGTGCCAGCAGCCTGCCGGGGATTTATACGCAGTATTTT
CDR3: CASSLPGIYTQYF

size: once
V: TRBV20-1
J: TRBJ2-1
D: TRBD2
DNA: TGCAGTGCTCAGGGACTAGCGACCCCTCAAAGCTCCTACAATGAGCAGTTCTTC
CDR3: CSAQGLATPQSSYNEQFF

size: few
V: TRBV28
J: TRBJ2-4
D: TRBD2
DNA: TGTGCCAGCACCCCTTGGGCGGGAGGAGTTACTGCCAAAAACATTCAGTACTTC
CDR3: CASTPWAGGVTAKNIQYF

size: .
V: TRBV7-9
J: TRBJ2-5
D: TRBD1
DNA: TGTGCCAGCAGCTTAGGGGGGACAGGGGGCATGGAGACCCAGTACTTC
CDR3: CASSLGGTGGMETQYF

size: many
V: TRBV5-1
J: TRBJ2-1
D: TRBD2
DNA: TGCGCCAGCAGCCAAAGCGGGGCTGAGCAGTTCTTC
CDR3: CASSQSGAEQFF

size: .
V: TRBV2
J: TRBJ2-1
D: TRBD2
DNA: TGTGCCGGAAGGGGACTAGAGGGGCGTATAGAGCAGTTCTTC
CDR3: CAGRGLEGRIEQFF

size: .
V: TRBV6-4
J: TRBJ2-3
D: .
DNA: TGTGCCCTCAGATCCTCGTTGGGGGGCAGCGCTTCCTTCACAGATACGCAGTATTTT
CDR3: CALRSSLGGSASFTDTQYF

size: .
V: TRBV3-1
J: TRBJ2-7
D: .
DNA: TGTGCCAGCAGCCTTGGGACGTCGGTCGAGCAGTACTTC
CDR3: CASSLGTSVEQYF

size: .
V: TRBV7-9
J: TRBJ2-7
D: .
DNA: TGTGCCAGCAGCTCTCTCGGGGACGGCTACGAGCAGTACTTC
CDR3: CASSSLGDGYEQYF

size: many
V: TRBV15
J: TRBJ1-5
D: TRBD1
DNA: TGTGCCACCAGCAGTGGACAGGGAATGCGGCCCCAGCATTTT
CDR3: CATSSGQGMRPQHF

size: .
V: TRBV20-1
J: TRBJ2-5
D: .
DNA: TGCAGTGCTCCGATCTGGGGTCAAGAGACCCAGTACTTC
CDR3: CSAPIWGQETQYF

size: .
V: TRBV12-3/TRBV12-4
J: TRBJ1-5
D: .
DNA: TGTGCCAGCAGTTTAAGGCAGAGGGGCAATCAGCCCCAGCATTTT
CDR3: CASSLRQRGNQPQHF